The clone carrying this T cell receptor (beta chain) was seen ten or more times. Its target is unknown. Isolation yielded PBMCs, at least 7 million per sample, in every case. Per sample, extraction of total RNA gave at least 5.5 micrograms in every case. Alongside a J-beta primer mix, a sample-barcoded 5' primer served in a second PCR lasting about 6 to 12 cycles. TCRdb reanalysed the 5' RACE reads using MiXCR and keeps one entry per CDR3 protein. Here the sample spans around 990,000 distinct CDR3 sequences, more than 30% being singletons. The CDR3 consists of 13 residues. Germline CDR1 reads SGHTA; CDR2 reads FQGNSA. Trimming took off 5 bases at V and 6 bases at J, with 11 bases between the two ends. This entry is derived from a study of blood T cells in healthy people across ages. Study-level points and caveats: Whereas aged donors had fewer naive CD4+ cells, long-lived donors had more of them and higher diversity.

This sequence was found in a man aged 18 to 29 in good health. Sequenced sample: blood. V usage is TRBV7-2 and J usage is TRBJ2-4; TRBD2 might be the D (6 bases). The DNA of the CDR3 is TGTGCCAGCAGCAGGGACTTTGGAAACATTCAGTACTTC. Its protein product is CASSRDFGNIQYF.